Listed here are 11 T cell receptor beta chains from one sample, sequenced in a study of regulatory T cells in long-lasting Graves disease (dated by TCRdb to the early 2020s). Libraries came from multiplex PCR. Sequencing instrument: Illumina HiSeq 4000. CDR3 regions were amplified by Arm-PCR with iRepertoire HTBI primers to construct TCR beta libraries. The raw public reads went through TCRdb reprocessing: fastp at Q25, MiXCR clone calling, in-frame beta chains kept. One record per CDR3 amino acid sequence lists the most common genes and DNA. The sample table records some 450,000 distinct CDR3 sequences; approximately 16% of these occur just once. The top ten constitute roughly a tenth of the sample. The time point label on this specimen signifies: newly diagnosed GD, antithyroid drugs for less than 3 months. RNA was extracted from PBMCs in TRIzol for both TCR sequencing and RNA sequencing. The same sample was also used in a study of T cells in Graves' hyperthyroidism and ophthalmopathy.

The material was peripheral blood mononuclear cells (PBMCs), obtained at new diagnosis, from a patient treated with antithyroid drugs. These receptors all come from a woman aged 25-40 years with Graves disease. Donor details come from another sample of the same person, matched by shared clones.

The sample holds many counts of this clonotype. The chain couples TRBV5-1 to TRBJ2-6, with D perhaps being TRBD1 or TRBD2 (5 bases each). The V and J ends lost 4 bases and 0 bases respectively, with 14 bases between them. Germline V gene sequence: CDR1 SGHRS, CDR2 YFSETQ. CDR3 length: 17 residues. The DNA for the CDR3 is TGCGCCAGCAGCATGGGACGGCTAGCCTCTGGGGCCAACGTCCTGACTTTC. This translates into CASSMGRLASGANVLTF.

This clonotype has ten or more counts. J is TRBJ2-7 and V is TRBV7-8; D unresolved. Germline CDR1 reads SGHVS; CDR2 reads FQNEAQ. The CDR3 is made up of 13 amino acids. Between the trimmed V and J ends, which lost 2 bases and 7 bases, there was a span of 12 bases. CDR3 amino acids: CASSLLTTNEQYF. In DNA, the CDR3 is TGTGCCAGCAGCTTATTAACTACAAATGAGCAGTACTTC.

The table lists this clonotype with many counts. CDR3 sequence: CASQREGSSNQPQHF. For the CDR3, the DNA is TGTGCCAGCCAGAGAGAGGGCAGTAGCAATCAGCCCCAGCATTTT. The rearrangement links TRBV6-1 to TRBJ1-5; D gene ambiguous. V gave up 8 bases and J gave up 0 bases, with 14 bases separating them. Germline V gene lookup returns CDR1 MNHNS and CDR2 SASEGT. CDR3 length equals 15 residues.

The chain recombines TRBV7-9 with TRBJ2-7, with 11 bases lining up with TRBD1. CDR1 is SEHNR and CDR2 is FQNEAQ in the germline V gene (reference sequence). The V segment lost 4 bases and the J segment 6 bases; nucleotides outside the gene matches: 14. CDR3 length equals 17 residues. The CDR3 DNA reads TGTGCCAGCAGCTCTACAAACTCGGACAGGGGGCTCCCCGAGCAGTACTTC. It is translated as CASSSTNSDRGLPEQYF.

Ten or more counts support this clonotype. This chain connects TRBV4-1 to TRBJ1-4; TRBD1 might be the D (5 bases). CDR3 size: 12 residues. The germline V gene has CDR1 MGHRA and CDR2 YSYEKL. V was trimmed by 4 bases and J by 8 bases, leaving 8 bases between them. In DNA, the CDR3 is TGCGCCAGCAGCCGAGAGGGGGAAAAACTGTTTTTT. It encodes CASSREGEKLFF.

A word on this clonotype: This could be a read error, since a much larger clone is one nucleotide away. This rearrangement joins TRBV7-8 to TRBJ1-1, with a weak D call TRBD1 (6 bases). Per the germline V gene, CDR1 is SGHVS and CDR2 is FQNEAQ. The length of the CDR3 is 16 residues. The CDR3 protein is CASSLGGFYRDTEASF. The DNA for the CDR3 is TGTGCCAGCAGCTTAGGAGGCTTCTACCGGGACACTGAAGCTTCCTTT.

V is TRBV29-1 and J is TRBJ2-4, with D maybe TRBD2 (6 bases). The CDR3 runs 13 residues. Germline V gene lookup returns CDR1 SQVTM and CDR2 ANQGSEA. CDR3 nucleotide sequence: TGCAGTGCTTGGGACTTGGGTGGTAGCATTCAGTACTTC. This sequence encodes CSAWDLGGSIQYF.

This clonotype was counted many times. J is TRBJ2-2 and V is TRBV6-1; 7 nucleotides agree with TRBD1. The germline V gene encodes CDR1 MNHNS and CDR2 SASEGT. Trimming removed 8 bases from V and 3 bases from J; junction bases left unmatched: 3. There are 13 residues in the CDR3. The CDR3 DNA follows: TGTGCCAGCTCCGGACAGGACACCGGGGAGCTGTTTTTT. It yields the protein CASSGQDTGELFF.

This clonotype was seen many times. The chain carries TRBV11-1 and TRBJ2-3; 8 nucleotides match TRBD1. The CDR3 totals 15 residues. After removal of 4 bases from V and 2 bases from J, the junction contained 5 bases not matched to a gene. Germline V CDR1 and CDR2: SGHAT, FQDESV (reference sequence). In nucleotides, the CDR3 is TGTGCCAGCAGCTCATACAGGGGGATCACAGATACGCAGTATTTT. It specifies CASSSYRGITDTQYF.

At least ten counts were recorded for this clonotype. This chain uses TRBV20-1 with TRBJ1-3; 10 bases fit TRBD1. Germline lookup yields CDR1 DFQATT and CDR2 SNEGSKA (reference sequence). The CDR3 has 15 amino acids. V shed 5 bases, J shed 4 bases, and the junction held 8 bases outside the gene matches. CDR3 protein: CSAATGGAEGNTIYF. The CDR3 DNA is TGCAGTGCTGCGACAGGGGGCGCGGAAGGAAACACCATATATTTT.

This clonotype was counted ten times or more. The rearrangement joins TRBV6-1 to TRBJ2-5; 7 positions match TRBD1. Germline V lookup: CDR1 MNHNS, CDR2 SASEGT. J gave up 2 bases and V 6 bases, and 6 bases lay outside the gene matches. CDR3 length: 14 amino acids. The CDR3 sequence: CASSRDRDQETQYF. The CDR3 nucleotides are TGTGCCAGCAGCCGCGACAGGGATCAAGAGACCCAGTACTTC.